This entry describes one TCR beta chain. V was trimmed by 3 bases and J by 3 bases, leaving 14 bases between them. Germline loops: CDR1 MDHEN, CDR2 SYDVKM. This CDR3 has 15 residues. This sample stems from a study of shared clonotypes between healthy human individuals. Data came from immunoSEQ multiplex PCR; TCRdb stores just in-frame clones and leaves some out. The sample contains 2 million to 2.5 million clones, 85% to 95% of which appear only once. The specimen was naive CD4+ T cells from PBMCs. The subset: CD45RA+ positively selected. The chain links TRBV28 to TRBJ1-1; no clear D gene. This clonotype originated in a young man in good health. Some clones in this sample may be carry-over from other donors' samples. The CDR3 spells CASSFLGLGDTEAFF. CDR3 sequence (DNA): TGTGCCAGCAGTTTCCTTGGACTCGGCGACACTGAAGCTTTCTTT.